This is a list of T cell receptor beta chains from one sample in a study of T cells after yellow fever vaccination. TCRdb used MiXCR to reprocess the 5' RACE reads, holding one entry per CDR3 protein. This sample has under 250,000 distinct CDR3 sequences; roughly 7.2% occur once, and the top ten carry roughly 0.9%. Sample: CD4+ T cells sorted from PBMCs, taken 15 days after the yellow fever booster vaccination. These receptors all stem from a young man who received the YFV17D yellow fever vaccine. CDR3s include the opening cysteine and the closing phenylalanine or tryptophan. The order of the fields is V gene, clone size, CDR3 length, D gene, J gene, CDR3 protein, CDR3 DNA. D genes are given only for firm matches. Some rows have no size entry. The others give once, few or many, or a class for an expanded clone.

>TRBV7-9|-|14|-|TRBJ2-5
CASSPGGLEETQYF
TGTGCCAGCAGCCCCGGAGGGCTCGAGGAGACCCAGTACTTC
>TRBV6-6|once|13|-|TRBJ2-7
CASSSRFTWEQYF
TGTGCCAGCAGTTCCCGGTTTACTTGGGAGCAGTACTTC
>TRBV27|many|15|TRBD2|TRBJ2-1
CASSPRLAGEYEQFF
TGTGCCAGCAGCCCCAGGCTAGCGGGAGAATACGAGCAGTTCTTC
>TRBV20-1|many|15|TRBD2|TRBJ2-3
CSAKAGTSRRDTQYF
TGCAGTGCAAAAGCCGGGACTAGCCGGAGAGATACGCAGTATTTT
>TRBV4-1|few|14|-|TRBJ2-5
CASSQDKVTETQYF
TGCGCCAGCAGCCAAGATAAAGTTACGGAGACCCAGTACTTC
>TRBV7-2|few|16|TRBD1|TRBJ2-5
CASSLVGGQGSETQYF
TGTGCCAGCAGCTTAGTTGGGGGACAGGGTTCGGAGACCCAGTACTTC
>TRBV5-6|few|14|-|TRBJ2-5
CASSSPDWGETQYF
TGTGCCAGCAGCTCGCCGGACTGGGGGGAGACCCAGTACTTC
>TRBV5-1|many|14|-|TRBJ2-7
CASSHTSAAYEQYF
TGCGCCAGCAGCCACACGTCGGCCGCCTACGAGCAGTACTTC
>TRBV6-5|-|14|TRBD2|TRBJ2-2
CASTLAANTGELFF
TGTGCCAGCACACTAGCGGCGAACACCGGGGAGCTGTTTTTT
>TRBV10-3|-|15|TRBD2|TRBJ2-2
CAISLTPGGTGELFF
TGTGCCATCAGCCTGACCCCGGGGGGCACCGGGGAGCTGTTTTTT
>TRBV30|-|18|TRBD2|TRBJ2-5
CAWTRGRMGVGIGETQYF
TGTGCCTGGACGCGGGGGAGAATGGGAGTCGGGATCGGGGAGACCCAGTACTTC
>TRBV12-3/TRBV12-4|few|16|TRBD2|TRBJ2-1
CASSKPSGIIYNEQFF
TGTGCCAGCAGTAAGCCTAGCGGGATAATTTACAATGAGCAGTTCTTC
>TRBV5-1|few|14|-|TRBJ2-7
CASSPTTTGYEQYF
TGCGCCAGCAGTCCCACTACCACGGGCTACGAGCAGTACTTC
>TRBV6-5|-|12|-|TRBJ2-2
CASSYSRRELFF
TGTGCCAGCAGTTACTCGCGCCGGGAGCTGTTTTTT
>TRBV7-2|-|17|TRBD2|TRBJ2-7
CASSFKRRAGAGDEQYF
TGTGCCAGCAGCTTTAAGCGTCGGGCGGGAGCCGGGGACGAGCAGTACTTC
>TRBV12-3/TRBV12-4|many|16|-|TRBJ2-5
CASSSEGVIAGVTQYF
TGTGCCAGCAGTTCCGAGGGGGTGATTGCCGGGGTGACCCAGTACTTC
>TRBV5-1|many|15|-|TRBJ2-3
CASSTGTADTDTQYF
TGCGCCAGCAGTACCGGGACGGCTGACACAGATACGCAGTATTTT
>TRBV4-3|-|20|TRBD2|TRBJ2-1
CASSQEGWTSGTQSYPVQFF
TGCGCCAGCAGCCAAGAGGGGTGGACTAGCGGCACCCAATCGTATCCGGTGCAGTTCTTC
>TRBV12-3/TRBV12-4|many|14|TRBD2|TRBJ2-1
CASSSSGSFNEQFF
TGTGCCAGCAGTTCTAGCGGGAGTTTCAATGAGCAGTTCTTC
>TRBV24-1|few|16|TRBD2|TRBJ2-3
CATSDTASGSTDTQYF
TGTGCCACCAGTGATACGGCTAGCGGGAGCACAGATACGCAGTATTTT
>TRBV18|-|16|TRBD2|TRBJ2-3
CASSPGTLADTDTQYF
TGTGCCAGCTCACCGGGAACACTAGCGGACACAGATACGCAGTATTTT
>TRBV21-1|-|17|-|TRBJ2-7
CASSPRWEEDRVDEQYF
TGTGCCAGCAGCCCACGGTGGGAGGAGGACAGGGTGGACGAGCAGTACTTC
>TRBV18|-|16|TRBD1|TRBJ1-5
CASSPRTGEGNQPQHF
TGTGCCAGCTCACCACGGACAGGGGAGGGCAATCAGCCCCAGCATTTT
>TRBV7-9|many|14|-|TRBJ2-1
CASSLAAGRNEQFF
TGTGCCAGCAGCTTAGCGGCGGGCCGCAATGAGCAGTTCTTC
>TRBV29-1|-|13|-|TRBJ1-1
CSVVRSVNTEAFF
TGCAGCGTTGTACGATCCGTGAACACTGAAGCTTTCTTT
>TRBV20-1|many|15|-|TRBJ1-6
CSARDGWYYNSPLHF
TGCAGTGCTAGAGATGGGTGGTACTATAATTCACCCCTCCACTTT
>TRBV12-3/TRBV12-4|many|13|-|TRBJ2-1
CASGAWEAGEQFF
TGTGCCAGTGGGGCCTGGGAGGCGGGAGAGCAGTTCTTC
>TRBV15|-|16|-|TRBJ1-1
CATSRGQGGMNTEAFF
TGTGCCACCAGCAGAGGACAAGGGGGTATGAACACTGAAGCTTTCTTT
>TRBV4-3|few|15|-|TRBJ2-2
CASSHRGAGTGELFF
TGCGCCAGCAGCCATCGGGGGGCCGGCACCGGGGAGCTGTTTTTT
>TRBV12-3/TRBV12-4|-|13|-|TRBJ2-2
CASSNYDTGELFF
TGTGCCAGCAGCAACTATGACACCGGGGAGCTGTTTTTT
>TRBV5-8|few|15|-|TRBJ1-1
CASSLAAAMNTEAFF
TGTGCCAGCAGCTTGGCGGCCGCAATGAACACTGAAGCTTTCTTT
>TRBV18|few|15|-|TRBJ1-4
CASSPGTTTNEKLFF
TGTGCCAGCTCACCCGGGACAACAACTAATGAAAAACTGTTTTTT
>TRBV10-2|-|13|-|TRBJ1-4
CSSSQPTNEKLFF
TGCTCCAGCAGCCAGCCAACTAATGAAAAACTGTTTTTT
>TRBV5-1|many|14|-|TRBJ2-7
CASSFMGVSHEQYF
TGCGCCAGCAGCTTTATGGGGGTTTCCCACGAGCAGTACTTC
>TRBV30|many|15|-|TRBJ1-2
CAWSVLRGVSYGYTF
TGTGCCTGGAGTGTACTTAGAGGGGTTTCCTATGGCTACACCTTC
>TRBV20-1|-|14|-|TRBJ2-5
CSARDWRDRETQYF
TGCAGTGCTAGAGATTGGCGGGATCGGGAGACCCAGTACTTC
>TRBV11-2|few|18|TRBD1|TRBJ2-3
CASSSRYFTGQGTDTQYF
TGTGCCAGCAGCTCCCGCTATTTCACGGGACAGGGAACAGATACGCAGTATTTT
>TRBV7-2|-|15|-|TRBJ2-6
CASSIDSSGANVLTF
TGTGCCAGCAGTATAGACAGCTCTGGGGCCAACGTCCTGACTTTC
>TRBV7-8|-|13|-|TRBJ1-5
CASRDGLNQPQHF
TGTGCCAGCAGGGACGGACTAAATCAGCCCCAGCATTTT
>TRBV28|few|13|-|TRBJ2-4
CASLGLVKNIQYF
TGTGCCAGCTTAGGGCTGGTCAAAAACATTCAGTACTTC
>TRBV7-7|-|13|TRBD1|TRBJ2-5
CASSLHRGETQYF
TGTGCCAGCAGCTTACACAGGGGAGAGACCCAGTACTTC
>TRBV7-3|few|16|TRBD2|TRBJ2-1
CASSLSGAGVFNEQFF
TGTGCCAGCAGCTTAAGTGGAGCGGGAGTCTTCAATGAGCAGTTCTTC
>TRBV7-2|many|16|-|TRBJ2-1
CASSLGTGTSRGEQFF
TGTGCCAGCAGCCTTGGGACAGGGACTAGTCGGGGTGAGCAGTTCTTC